Following are 5 T cell receptor beta chains from one sample sequenced in a study of T cell changes during pregnancy in multiple sclerosis. Clones were sequenced by immunoSEQ multiplex PCR, and TCRdb holds only the in-frame ones, with some missing. Found here are 85,000 to 130,000 clones, 85% to 95% of them singletons; the top ten hold about 0.9%. Sequencing used peripheral blood, obtained before pregnancy. These receptors all come from a female donor with multiple sclerosis, enrolled in a pregnancy study.

With regard to this clone: A read error may produce the germline difference seen at one junction end. The chain recombines TRBV13 with TRBJ2-1, with 8 bases that match TRBD1. This CDR3 spans 12 amino acids. The germline V gene has CDR1 PRHDT and CDR2 FYEKMQ (reference sequence). CDR3 sequence reads: CASSLGQGDTFF. The CDR3 nucleotides read TGTGCCAGCAGCCTAGGACAGGGAGATACGTTCTTC. Drawing the rest from reference TRBV13 and TRBJ2-1, the complete variable domain is AAGVIQSPRHLIKEKRETATLKCYPIPRHDTVYWYQQGPGQDPQFLISFYEKMQSDKGSIPDRFSAQQFSDYHSELNMSSLELGDSALYFCASSLGQGDTFFGPGTRLTVL.

The gene calls are TRBV4-3 and TRBJ2-3; 12 positions agree with TRBD2. V lost 4 bases, J lost 0 bases, and 20 bases stayed unmatched. The CDR3 spans 22 residues. Germline assignment: CDR1 LGHNA and CDR2 YSLEER. CDR3 residues: CASSRRVGASGRADSSTDTQYF. CDR3 coding DNA: TGCGCCAGCAGCCGCCGAGTGGGGGCTAGCGGGAGGGCGGATTCTAGCACAGATACGCAGTATTTT.

The chain has TRBV9 and TRBJ2-3; tentative D call: TRBD2 (5 bases). There are 15 residues in the CDR3. Trimming removed 2 bases at V and 0 bases at J, with 10 bases between. Germline CDR1 reads SGDLS; CDR2 reads YYNGEE. Written as DNA, the CDR3 is TGTGCCAGCAGCGTCGTCGAGCGGAGCACAGATACGCAGTATTTT. Translating gives CASSVVERSTDTQYF.

The CDR3 here is CASSLTTLAQGARELFF. The CDR3, as DNA: TGTGCCAGCAGCTTAACCACCCTCGCCCAGGGGGCCAGGGAGCTGTTTTTT. The chain carries TRBV7-2 and TRBJ2-2, with 8 bases matching TRBD1. Germline V lookup: CDR1 SGHTA, CDR2 FQGNSA. The CDR3 length is 17 residues. V was clipped by 2 bases and J by 9 bases; unmatched bases: 14.

The CDR3 DNA follows: TGTGCCAGTAGTATAGAAGGGACAGGACAGAGAACTAATGAAAAACTGTTTTTT. Protein sequence: CASSIEGTGQRTNEKLFF. The gene calls are TRBV19 and TRBJ1-4; 8 bases agree with TRBD1. With 0 bases clipped from V and 1 base from J, the junction kept 7 bases outside the gene matches. The CDR3 contains 18 residues. The germline V gene has CDR1 LNHDA and CDR2 SQIVND (reference sequence).